The sequence of this T cell receptor (beta chain) was determined in a study of T cells after yellow fever vaccination. MiXCR, applied by TCRdb to the 5' RACE reads, yields one record per CDR3 protein. The sample includes approximately 300,000 distinct CDR3 sequences, around 7% of them seen just once. This clonotype was counted at least ten times. This CDR3 is built from 16 residues. Unmatched junction bases numbered 8, after V lost 3 bases and J lost 5 bases. Per the germline V gene, CDR1 is MGHRA and CDR2 is YSYEKL. The V call is TRBV4-1, the J call TRBJ2-3; 10 nucleotides agree with TRBD2. The sample consisted of PBMCs, taken roughly 46 days after the first yellow fever vaccination. The clonotype comes from a man younger than 35 who received the YFV17D yellow fever vaccine. The CDR3 DNA sequence: TGCGCCAGCAGCCACTCTGGACTAGCGGTGGAAGATACGCAGTATTTT. It translates to CASSHSGLAVEDTQYF.